The clone carrying this T cell receptor beta chain has a handful of counts. The V gene end was trimmed by 3 bases and the J gene end by 3 bases; junction bases not matched to a gene: 9. The V gene's germline CDR1 is SGHDN and CDR2 FVKESK. This CDR3 has 16 residues. TCR beta CDR3 regions were amplified from RNA transcripts. Initially, a first-round RT-PCR of the TCR CDR3 employed the HTBI primer set. TCRdb used MiXCR to reprocess the multiplex PCR reads, holding one entry per CDR3 protein. Of fewer than 350,000 distinct CDR3 sequences listed, less than 20% were seen once; the top ten hold under 45%. This entry comes from a study of T cells in Graves' hyperthyroidism and ophthalmopathy. In the ophthalmopathy cohort, Clinical Activity Score was at least 3, NOSPECS grade at least 4, and duration under 3 months.

This sequence originates from a man between 45 and 60 years old with Graves' ophthalmopathy. Source material: blood. This chain links TRBV14 with TRBJ2-7, with TRBD2 matching over 9 bases. CDR3 sequence: CASSQGSGRTSYEQYF. The CDR3 DNA is TGTGCCAGCAGCCAGGGTAGCGGGAGAACGAGCTACGAGCAGTACTTC.